This entry lists 30 T cell receptor beta chains sequenced from one sample in a study of blood T cell repertoires in COVID-19. The assay was immunoSEQ multiplex PCR, and TCRdb's table has in-frame clones only and misses some. The sample lists 180,000 or so clones, 70% to 85% occurring once. Material: peripheral blood. These receptors were taken from an elderly woman with acute or convalescent COVID-19.

The chain uses TRBV29-1 and TRBJ2-5, with 12 positions matching TRBD1. V lost 1 base to trimming and J lost 1 base; unmatched junction nucleotides: 10. CDR1 and CDR2 (germline): SQVTM, ANQGSEA. The CDR3 is made up of 18 amino acids. CDR3 amino acids: CSVEVPGQGARVQETQYF. The CDR3, as DNA: TGCAGCGTTGAAGTCCCGGGACAGGGGGCGAGGGTCCAAGAGACCCAGTACTTC.

The rearrangement joins TRBV19 to TRBJ1-2, with D uncertain. Trimming shortened V by 7 bases and J by 7 bases, and 16 bases separated the two germline ends. Germline loops: CDR1 LNHDA, CDR2 SQIVND (reference sequence). CDR3 size: 13 residues. CDR3 protein: CASNTWGGSGYTF. CDR3 nucleotides: TGTGCCAGTAACACCTGGGGAGGGTCTGGCTACACCTTC.

Only one count was recorded for this clone. The V gene is TRBV27, the J gene TRBJ2-7; D may be TRBD2 (6 bases). The CDR3 runs 14 residues. The germline V and J ends were trimmed by 7 bases and 2 bases, with 15 bases remaining between them. Germline CDR1 is MNHEY and CDR2 is SMNVEV (reference sequence). The CDR3: CASKEGRVAYEQYF. Written as DNA, the CDR3 is TGTGCCAGCAAGGAGGGGCGTGTCGCCTACGAGCAGTACTTC.

The chain recombines TRBV9 with TRBJ1-2; 10 positions match TRBD1. The germline gives CDR1 SGDLS, CDR2 YYNGEE. The CDR3 runs to 18 residues. Unmatched junction bases numbered 14, after V lost 4 bases and J lost 2 bases. CDR3 nucleotides: TGTGCCAGCAGCTCACATGGACAGGGGGAGTTGTTCAACTATGGCTACACCTTC. Its translation: CASSSHGQGELFNYGYTF.

This clone was recorded a few times. The chain has TRBV2 and TRBJ2-7, with 8 bases that match TRBD1. J lost 2 bases, V lost 6 bases, and 3 bases had no gene match. Germline assignment: CDR1 SNHLY and CDR2 FYNNEI. The CDR3 spans 13 residues. This CDR3 is CASRGQDPYEQYF. The CDR3 DNA reads as TGTGCCAGCAGGGGACAGGACCCCTACGAGCAGTACTTC.

The rearrangement links TRBV2 to TRBJ1-1; 10 bases align to TRBD1. Per germline, CDR1 SNHLY and CDR2 FYNNEI. The V gene end was trimmed by 6 bases and the J gene end by 3 bases; junction bases not matched to a gene: 13. The CDR3 runs to 17 residues. CDR3 coding DNA: TGTGCCAGCAGCGGGGGACAGGGGCCTCCTGGGGACACTGAAGCTTTCTTT. Translated, it gives CASSGGQGPPGDTEAFF.

The DNA of the CDR3 is TGTGCCAGCCTTCCCGGAGGCGCTGGGGCCAACGTCCTGACTTTC. Amino acid sequence: CASLPGGAGANVLTF. The V gene is TRBV28, the J gene TRBJ2-6; D is possibly TRBD2 (5 bases). Looked up from germline, CDR1 is MDHEN and CDR2 is SYDVKM. This CDR3 has 15 residues. The V end was cut by 8 bases, the J end by 2 bases, with 13 bases between.

The gene calls are TRBV19 and TRBJ1-4; 9 bases match TRBD1. This CDR3 has 15 residues. V was pared by 5 bases and J by 8 bases, with 9 bases of the junction left unmatched. CDR1 is LNHDA and CDR2 is SQIVND in the germline V gene (reference sequence). CDR3 sequence: CASSPRGQGVEKLFF. The CDR3 DNA is TGTGCCAGTAGTCCAAGGGGACAGGGAGTCGAAAAACTGTTTTTT.

This clone was seen only once. The chain carries TRBV7-8 and TRBJ2-1; 7 nucleotides agree with TRBD1. CDR1 and CDR2 from the germline V gene are SGHVS and FQNEAQ. V shed 5 bases, J shed 3 bases, and the junction held 10 bases outside the gene matches. This CDR3 region has 16 residues. CDR3 sequence: CASSASTGRFYNEQFF. The CDR3 nucleotides read TGTGCCAGCAGCGCTTCGACAGGGCGATTCTACAATGAGCAGTTCTTC.

J is TRBJ2-1 and V is TRBV27; tentatively, D is TRBD2 (5 bases). The CDR3 runs to 16 residues. V lost 0 bases to trimming and J lost 2 bases, with 11 bases between them. Germline V gives CDR1 MNHEY, CDR2 SMNVEV (reference sequence). CDR3 coding DNA: TGTGCCAGCAGTTTATCAGCCCAGAGGGCCTACAATGAGCAGTTCTTC. It specifies CASSLSAQRAYNEQFF.

CDR3 amino acids: CASSFRGRGAFF. The CDR3 bases are TGTGCCAGCAGCTTTAGAGGGCGGGGGGCCTTCTTC. The chain has TRBV5-5 and TRBJ2-1, with 8 bases identical to TRBD2. Trimming at V came to 2 bases and at J to 16 bases, leaving 8 bases not matched to a gene. The CDR3 is 12 residues long. Per the germline V gene, CDR1 is SGHKS and CDR2 is YYEKEE (reference sequence).

The chain links TRBV6-5 to TRBJ1-2; 10 positions match TRBD1. Per the germline V gene, CDR1 is MNHEY and CDR2 is SVGAGI. The trim removed 9 bases at V and 4 bases at J, leaving 8 bases unmatched. This CDR3 has 14 amino acids. The CDR3 sequence is CASTPRTGGYGYTF. The DNA for the CDR3 is TGTGCCAGTACGCCCAGGACAGGGGGCTATGGCTACACCTTC.

This chain links TRBV3-1 (or the pseudogene TRBV3-2) with TRBJ2-1, with 12 bases lining up with TRBD2. After removal of 4 bases from V and 7 bases from J, the junction contained 5 bases not matched to a gene. The CDR3 sequence is 15 residues long. CDR1 is LGHDT, CDR2 YNNKEL, per germline (reference sequence). The CDR3 bases are TGTGCCAGCAGCCTTCCTGGGACTAGCGGGAATGAGCAGTTCTTC. Its protein product is CASSLPGTSGNEQFF.

Turning to this clone: The sample contains more than one DNA sequence encoding this CDR3. V is TRBV7-9 and J is TRBJ2-6, with D possibly matching TRBD2 (5 bases). This CDR3 has 15 amino acids. CDR1 is SEHNR, CDR2 FQNEAQ, per germline (reference sequence). Trimming stripped 3 bases from V and 1 base from J, with 7 bases between. CDR3 nucleotides: TGTGCCAGCAGCTTGAGCGGTTCTGGGGCCAACGTCCTGACTTTC. Amino acids: CASSLSGSGANVLTF.

In DNA, the CDR3 is TGTGCCAGCAGCACCCTAGTTCTTCGCACAGATACGCAGTATTTT. Its translation is CASSTLVLRTDTQYF. This chain links TRBV7-2 with TRBJ2-3, with no clear D. The CDR3 spans 15 residues. Trimming removed 5 bases from V and 1 base from J, with 13 bases in between. Germline V gene data show CDR1 as SGHTA and CDR2 as FQGNSA.

J is TRBJ1-1 and V is TRBV29-1, with D possibly matching TRBD1 (5 bases). The V gene lost 4 bases and the J gene lost 0 bases, with 12 bases spanning the gap. In germline, CDR1 is SQVTM, CDR2 ANQGSEA. This CDR3 is built from 14 residues. The CDR3 loop reads CSVVIGAMNTEAFF. The CDR3 DNA reads as TGCAGCGTTGTCATAGGGGCAATGAACACTGAAGCTTTCTTT. The entire variable domain, with the rest obtained from reference TRBV29-1 and TRBJ1-1, is as follows: SAVISQKPSRDICQRGTSLTIQCQVDSQVTMMFWYRQQPGQSLTLIATANQGSEATYESGFVIDKFPISRPNLTFSTLTVSNMSPEDSSIYLCSVVIGAMNTEAFFGQGTRLTVV.

This chain joins TRBV27 and TRBJ2-7; 8 bases are shared with TRBD1. The CDR3 has 16 amino acids. Germline trimming cut 5 bases from V and 6 bases from J; bases unmatched to any gene: 15. The germline gives CDR1 MNHEY, CDR2 SMNVEV (reference sequence). CDR3 sequence reads: CASSPPGQGVWREQYF. The CDR3 nucleotides read TGTGCCAGCAGTCCTCCTGGACAGGGAGTATGGCGCGAGCAGTACTTC.

The genes are TRBV4-1 and TRBJ1-2, with 8 bases lining up with TRBD1. CDR1 is MGHRA and CDR2 is YSYEKL in the germline V gene. V lost 5 bases, J lost 7 bases, and 9 bases stayed unmatched. This CDR3 is 14 amino acids long. The CDR3 region is CASSSRTGTRGYTF. The CDR3 DNA sequence: TGCGCCAGCAGCTCTCGGACAGGGACGCGTGGCTACACCTTC.

This clone was seen more than once but under ten times. The chain employs TRBV4-3 and TRBJ2-2; TRBD2 matches 14 bases. Germline V CDR1 and CDR2: LGHNA, YSLEER. This CDR3 is built from 19 residues. V gave up 3 bases and J gave up 3 bases; unmatched junction bases: 9. In DNA, the CDR3 is TGCGCCAGCAGCCAGGGCGGGACTAGCGGGGGAAGGGACACCGGGGAGCTGTTTTTT. It translates to CASSQGGTSGGRDTGELFF.

The genes are TRBV25-1 and TRBJ1-2; D possibly corresponds to TRBD1 (6 bases). This CDR3 comprises 13 residues. Germline assignment: CDR1 MGHDK and CDR2 SYGVNS. Trimming removed 8 bases from V and 8 bases from J, with 18 bases in between. Here the CDR3 reads CASFGGALAGYTF. CDR3 coding DNA: TGTGCCAGCTTCGGGGGGGCCCTCGCGGGCTACACCTTC.

V gene TRBV7-9 combines with J gene TRBJ1-2, with TRBD1 identical over 8 bases. The germline V gene has CDR1 SEHNR and CDR2 FQNEAQ (reference sequence). The CDR3 extends over 13 amino acids. V gave up 3 bases and J gave up 13 bases; unmatched junction bases: 10. CDR3 coding DNA: TGTGCCAGCAGCTTGGGGACAGGACCCCCAGCCACCTTC. It encodes CASSLGTGPPATF.

This chain uses TRBV30 with TRBJ1-4; D is possibly TRBD1 (5 bases). This CDR3 is 14 amino acids long. Trimming pared 2 bases from V and 5 bases from J, leaving 12 bases between. Germline values: CDR1 GTSNPN, CDR2 SVGIG (reference sequence). As DNA, the CDR3 is TGTGCCTGGAGTTGGGGCGGATTGAATGAAAAACTGTTTTTT. It encodes CAWSWGGLNEKLFF.

This rearrangement joins TRBV18 to TRBJ1-6, with 10 bases matching TRBD1. J lost 4 bases, V lost 5 bases, and 5 bases had no gene match. CDR1 is KGHSH, CDR2 LQKENI, per germline. This CDR3 spans 16 amino acids. The CDR3 nucleotides read TGTGCCAGCTCATCGGACAGGGGGGATTATAATTCACCCCTCCACTTT. Amino acid sequence: CASSSDRGDYNSPLHF. Drawing the rest from reference TRBV18 and TRBJ1-6, the complete variable domain is NAGVMQNPRHLVRRRGQEARLRCSPMKGHSHVYWYRQLPEEGLKFMVYLQKENIIDESGMPKERFSAEFPKEGPSILRIQQVVRGDSAAYFCASSSDRGDYNSPLHFGNGTRLTVT.

The chain has TRBV9 and TRBJ2-3; 9 nucleotides line up with TRBD2. J was trimmed by 4 bases and V by 4 bases; bases with no gene match: 7. The CDR3 extends over 15 amino acids. Germline V lookup: CDR1 SGDLS, CDR2 YYNGEE. CDR3 nucleotide sequence: TGTGCCAGCAGCATTAGCGGGGGTAGGGCAGATACGCAGTATTTT. The encoded protein is CASSISGGRADTQYF.

The chain carries TRBV7-2 and TRBJ2-6; weak D call: TRBD2 (6 bases). Trimming left V 8 bases short and J 3 bases short, with 17 bases between. There are 16 residues in the CDR3. The germline CDR1 and CDR2 sequences are SGHTA and FQGNSA. This CDR3 is CASSPGGFGGANVLTF. CDR3 nucleotide sequence: TGTGCCAGCTCCCCCGGAGGGTTTGGTGGGGCCAACGTCCTGACTTTC.

The chain carries TRBV12-3 or TRBV12-4 and TRBJ1-1, with D unclear. The V end lost 3 bases, the J end lost 1 base, and 6 bases lay between the germline ends. The CDR3 loop spans 13 amino acids. The chain's CDR3 is CASSLGENTEAFF. The CDR3 DNA is TGTGCCAGCAGTTTGGGAGAGAACACTGAAGCTTTCTTT.

This CDR3 is CASMDRGPGTDTQYF. In DNA form, the CDR3 reads TGTGCCAGTATGGACAGGGGCCCTGGGACAGATACGCAGTATTTT. This rearrangement joins TRBV19 to TRBJ2-3, with 9 bases fitting TRBD1. V shed 7 bases and J 3 bases; nucleotides not matched to a gene: 8. Germline CDR1 and CDR2: LNHDA and SQIVND (reference sequence). The CDR3 extends over 15 amino acids.

The rearrangement uses TRBV30 and TRBJ2-7; D is possibly TRBD1 (6 bases). The germline V gene has CDR1 GTSNPN and CDR2 SVGIG (reference sequence). The CDR3 is 14 residues long. V lost 4 bases to trimming and J lost 7 bases, with 20 bases between them. The DNA of the CDR3 is TGTGCCTGGAATTTGGGGTTTGGGGGCGAAGAGCAGTACTTC. This gives the protein CAWNLGFGGEEQYF.

The DNA for the CDR3 is TGTGCCACCAGTGATTCCGGGAGGGTACGGTTCTTC. Its translation is CATSDSGRVRFF. This chain connects TRBV24-1 to TRBJ2-1; 8 bases agree with TRBD2. The V segment lost 2 bases and the J segment 15 bases; nucleotides outside the gene matches: 5. This CDR3 is built from 12 residues. The V gene's germline CDR1 is KGHDR and CDR2 SFDVKD.

This chain connects TRBV7-9 to TRBJ2-3; TRBD1 might be the D (5 bases). The CDR3 is 15 amino acids. Looked up from germline, CDR1 is SEHNR and CDR2 is FQNEAQ (reference sequence). The ends were cut back, 1 base at V and 1 base at J, with 9 bases in the middle. CDR3 in DNA: TGTGCCAGCAGCTTAGGGGGCCAGCGCACAGATACGCAGTATTTT. Amino acid sequence: CASSLGGQRTDTQYF.